A single TCR beta chain is shown here with its context. TCRdb's table, derived via immunoSEQ multiplex PCR, lists solely in-frame clones and lacks some. The sample carries 150,000 to 190,000 clones, approximately 81% recorded once. These data come from a study of blood T cell repertoires in COVID-19. Study as a whole: PBMCs, B-cell-depleted T cells, or T cells were the source of the cDNA or gDNA that made up the material.

Unmatched junction bases numbered 5, after V lost 1 base and J lost 2 bases. This CDR3 has 17 amino acids. Germline loops: CDR1 SGHNT, CDR2 YENEEA. The sequence derives from an older woman with COVID-19, enrolled during active disease. Sequenced sample: peripheral blood. V usage is TRBV11-3 and J usage is TRBJ2-6; 7 bases are shared with TRBD1. CDR3 sequence (DNA): TGTGCCAGCAGCTTAGGGGACAGAACTCCTGGGGCCAACGTCCTGACTTTC. This sequence encodes CASSLGDRTPGANVLTF.